These 24 T cell receptor beta chains were sequenced from one sample in a study of T cell responses to AZD1222 COVID-19 vaccine. Sequencing used immunoSEQ multiplex PCR; TCRdb keeps in-frame clones, though not all of them. The sample includes 100,000 to 150,000 clones, 85% to 90% seen only once; the top ten take around 10%. The sample in question was peripheral blood, obtained on day 0 of MenACWY control vaccination. The origin of the receptors is an adult in good health.

The table lists this clone with a few counts. V and J are TRBV27 and TRBJ1-6; perhaps TRBD1 as D (6 bases). The CDR3 runs 16 residues. Trimming cost V 6 bases and J 0 bases, with 12 bases left between them. Germline CDR1 is MNHEY and CDR2 is SMNVEV (reference sequence). The chain's CDR3 is CASRSTGSSYNSPLHF. Here the CDR3 DNA reads TGTGCCAGCAGGTCTACAGGGAGCTCCTATAATTCACCCCTCCACTTT.

The chain joins TRBV12-5 to TRBJ1-1; perhaps TRBD1 as D (5 bases). Germline V gives CDR1 LGHNT, CDR2 FRNRAP. CDR3 size: 15 residues. Between the trimmed V and J ends, which lost 5 bases and 4 bases, there was a span of 17 bases. The CDR3 loop reads CASGTAYPGTTEAFF. The DNA for the CDR3 is TGTGCTAGTGGTACAGCCTATCCCGGGACCACTGAAGCTTTCTTT.

This clone was found once. The chain has TRBV5-1 and TRBJ1-1; 7 bases are shared with TRBD1. CDR3 length: 15 amino acids. Germline CDR1 SGHRS, CDR2 YFSETQ. J gave up 1 base and V 4 bases, and 7 bases lay outside the gene matches. CDR3 sequence: CASSPREGANTEAFF. CDR3 in DNA: TGCGCCAGCAGCCCTCGGGAGGGGGCGAACACTGAAGCTTTCTTT.

The chain recombines TRBV6-6 with TRBJ2-3, with D tentatively TRBD2 (6 bases). Germline V gives CDR1 MNHNY, CDR2 SVGAGI (reference sequence). This CDR3 region has 15 residues. V shed 8 bases and J shed 2 bases, with 17 bases lying between them. The CDR3 is CASLPQAGYTDTQYF. The CDR3 DNA reads as TGTGCCAGCCTCCCTCAAGCGGGCTACACAGATACGCAGTATTTT.

The gene calls are TRBV2 and TRBJ2-7; 10 nucleotides align to TRBD2. After removal of 7 bases from V and 2 bases from J, the junction contained 5 bases not matched to a gene. This CDR3 has 14 amino acids. CDR1 and CDR2 from the germline V gene are SNHLY and FYNNEI. CDR3 bases: TGTGCCAGCACTCGGACTAGCGGTACCTACGAGCAGTACTTC. Its protein is CASTRTSGTYEQYF.

V is TRBV30 and J is TRBJ1-6; no clear D. The ends were cut back, 1 base at V and 10 bases at J, with 14 bases in the middle. Per the germline V gene, CDR1 is GTSNPN and CDR2 is SVGIG (reference sequence). The CDR3 covers 14 residues. CDR3 residues: CAWSADGLVSPLHF. In nucleotides, the CDR3 is TGTGCCTGGAGTGCGGACGGGCTGGTGTCACCCCTCCACTTT.

The chain employs TRBV11-1 and TRBJ1-2; TRBD1 might be the D (5 bases). Trimming pared 3 bases from V and 3 bases from J, leaving 8 bases between. The V gene's germline CDR1 is SGHAT and CDR2 FQDESV (reference sequence). The CDR3 is made up of 13 amino acids. CDR3 loop: CASSFLGDYGYTF. CDR3 nucleotides: TGTGCCAGCAGCTTCCTAGGGGACTATGGCTACACCTTC.

The V call is TRBV11-3, the J call TRBJ2-2; a weak D match, TRBD1 (5 bases). The CDR3 runs to 14 residues. The V gene's germline CDR1 is SGHNT and CDR2 YENEEA. V gave up 3 bases and J gave up 4 bases, with 9 bases separating them. The CDR3 bases are TGTGCCAGCAGCTTCGGACAAAGCACCGGGGAGCTGTTTTTT. Protein sequence: CASSFGQSTGELFF.

This sequence joins TRBV6-5 and TRBJ2-7; TRBD1 is a possible D gene (6 bases). Germline V gene sequence: CDR1 MNHEY, CDR2 SVGAGI. Trimming stripped 2 bases from V and 4 bases from J, with 12 bases between. The length of the CDR3 is 14 residues. The CDR3 spells CASSYTGPRYEQYF. The CDR3 DNA follows: TGTGCCAGCAGTTACACAGGGCCGCGGTACGAGCAGTACTTC.

The chain joins TRBV7-9 to TRBJ2-1; D gene uncertain. The V gene lost 1 base and the J gene lost 5 bases, with 9 bases spanning the gap. The germline V gene encodes CDR1 SEHNR and CDR2 FQNEAQ (reference sequence). CDR3 length equals 14 residues. The DNA of the CDR3 is TGTGCCAGCAGCTTAGTTGGCGCCAACAATGAGCAGTTCTTC. This sequence encodes CASSLVGANNEQFF.

V is TRBV11-2 and J is TRBJ1-1; a possible D gene is TRBD1 (5 bases). This CDR3 is built from 14 residues. CDR1 is SGHAT, CDR2 FQNNGV, per germline. Trimming shortened V by 5 bases and J by 7 bases, and 17 bases separated the two germline ends. The DNA of the CDR3 is TGTGCCAGCAGCCCGAACACAGGATTCTATGAAGCTTTCTTT. It specifies CASSPNTGFYEAFF.

The CDR3 sequence: CAISAGTATNEKLFF. DNA of the CDR3: TGTGCCATCAGTGCCGGGACAGCAACTAATGAAAAACTGTTTTTT. V usage is TRBV10-3 and J usage is TRBJ1-4; 7 bases agree with TRBD1. The CDR3 loop spans 15 amino acids. The J segment lost 0 bases and the V segment lost 4 bases, leaving 2 bases of the junction unmatched. The germline V gene encodes CDR1 ENHRY and CDR2 SYGVKD.

This clone was detected once. V and J are TRBV6-5 and TRBJ1-1; perhaps TRBD1 as D (5 bases). The CDR3 spans 14 residues. CDR1 and CDR2 (germline): MNHEY, SVGAGI. Trimming removed 8 bases at V and 0 bases at J, with 13 bases between. CDR3 sequence: CASFLGRMNTEAFF. The DNA for the CDR3 is TGTGCCAGCTTCCTGGGGCGGATGAACACTGAAGCTTTCTTT.

The V and J genes are TRBV5-1 and TRBJ2-1; 10 positions agree with TRBD2. CDR3 length: 17 residues. The junction had 9 bases not matched to a gene; V was cut back by 0 bases and J by 6 bases. From germline, CDR1 is SGHRS and CDR2 YFSETQ. The CDR3 spells CASSLGSSGSGRNEQFF. The CDR3 DNA reads as TGCGCCAGCAGCTTGGGTTCTAGCGGGAGTGGGCGCAATGAGCAGTTCTTC.

This chain joins TRBV10-2 and TRBJ2-7; 9 bases align to TRBD1. The germline V gene encodes CDR1 WSHSY and CDR2 SAAADI. After removal of 8 bases from V and 3 bases from J, the junction contained 8 bases not matched to a gene. The CDR3 length is 14 residues. CDR3 in amino acids: CASLTGTGFYEQYF. As DNA, the CDR3 is TGCGCCAGCTTAACCGGGACAGGGTTCTACGAGCAGTACTTC.

V gene TRBV25-1 combines with J gene TRBJ1-1; D unclear. Germline V gene sequence: CDR1 MGHDK, CDR2 SYGVNS. The CDR3 consists of 14 residues. V was pared by 5 bases and J by 3 bases, with 13 bases between. The CDR3 is CASSTGAWDTEAFF. The CDR3 DNA reads TGTGCCAGCAGTACCGGTGCATGGGACACTGAAGCTTTCTTT.

This sequence joins TRBV6-6 and TRBJ1-6; 10 nucleotides agree with TRBD1. Germline V lookup: CDR1 MNHNY, CDR2 SVGAGI (reference sequence). V was pared by 2 bases and J by 13 bases, with 2 bases of the junction left unmatched. The CDR3 has 13 residues. CDR3 bases: TGTGCCAGCAGTTACGGGACAGGGGCGCCCCTCCACTTT. This encodes CASSYGTGAPLHF.

The V gene is TRBV30, the J gene TRBJ1-2; D is undetermined. V shed 3 bases and J shed 0 bases, with 8 bases lying between them. Germline CDR1 GTSNPN, CDR2 SVGIG (reference sequence). This CDR3 comprises 13 residues. The CDR3 DNA is TGTGCCTGGAGGGAGGGCTCTAACTATGGCTACACCTTC. Its protein is CAWREGSNYGYTF.

The V gene is TRBV5-8, the J gene TRBJ1-1; 9 positions agree with TRBD1. Looked up from germline, CDR1 is SGHTS and CDR2 is YDEGEE. The CDR3 length is 15 residues. Trimming cost V 4 bases and J 3 bases; bases outside gene matches: 7. The CDR3 region has the DNA TGTGCCAGCAGCCAGGACAGGGGTGCGTACACTGAAGCTTTCTTT. Translation: CASSQDRGAYTEAFF.

The chain combines TRBV7-8 with TRBJ2-1, with D possibly matching TRBD2 (5 bases). Germline-derived CDR1 and CDR2 are SGHVS and FQNEAQ. The CDR3 extends over 12 amino acids. V was trimmed by 3 bases and J by 11 bases, leaving 11 bases between them. The CDR3 spells CASSFDTGKQFF. CDR3 nucleotide sequence: TGTGCCAGCAGCTTTGACACCGGGAAGCAGTTCTTC.

The rearrangement uses TRBV7-9 and TRBJ1-6; 7 nucleotides agree with TRBD1. This CDR3 has 16 amino acids. From germline, CDR1 is SEHNR and CDR2 FQNEAQ (reference sequence). V shed 1 base and J 6 bases; nucleotides not matched to a gene: 6. CDR3 nucleotides: TGTGCCAGCAGCTTAGACGGACAGGTTCTTAATTCACCCCTCCACTTT. It codes for CASSLDGQVLNSPLHF.

This chain links TRBV2 with TRBJ2-7; unclear D gene. The CDR3 covers 13 residues. Trimming removed 5 bases from V and 1 base from J, with 9 bases in between. Looked up from germline, CDR1 is SNHLY and CDR2 is FYNNEI. The CDR3 is CASSIDLSYEQYF. CDR3 DNA: TGTGCCAGCAGTATAGACTTGTCCTACGAGCAGTACTTC.

The chain uses TRBV9 and TRBJ2-3, with 10 positions matching TRBD2. V gave up 0 bases and J gave up 0 bases; unmatched junction bases: 4. CDR3 length: 17 amino acids. The germline gives CDR1 SGDLS, CDR2 YYNGEE. The CDR3 DNA follows: TGTGCCAGCAGCGTAGCTACTAGCGGGACTAGCACAGATACGCAGTATTTT. It translates to CASSVATSGTSTDTQYF.

The rearrangement joins TRBV4-1 to TRBJ1-2; D perhaps matches TRBD1 (6 bases). V lost 2 bases, J lost 3 bases, and 13 bases lay in between. The germline gives CDR1 MGHRA, CDR2 YSYEKL. This CDR3 has 15 amino acids. CDR3 sequence: CASSQPTGRDYGYTF. The CDR3 DNA follows: TGCGCCAGCAGCCAACCAACAGGGAGGGACTATGGCTACACCTTC.